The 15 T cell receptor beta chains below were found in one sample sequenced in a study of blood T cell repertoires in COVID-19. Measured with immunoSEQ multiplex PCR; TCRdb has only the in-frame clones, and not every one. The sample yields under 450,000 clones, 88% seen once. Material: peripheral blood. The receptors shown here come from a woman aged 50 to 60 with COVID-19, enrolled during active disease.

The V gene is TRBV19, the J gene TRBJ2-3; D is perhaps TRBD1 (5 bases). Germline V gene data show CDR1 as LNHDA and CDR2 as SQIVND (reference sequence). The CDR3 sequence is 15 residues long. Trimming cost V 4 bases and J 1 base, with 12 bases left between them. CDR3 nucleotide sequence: TGTGCCAGTAGTACAATAGACAGCCGCACAGATACGCAGTATTTT. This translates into CASSTIDSRTDTQYF.

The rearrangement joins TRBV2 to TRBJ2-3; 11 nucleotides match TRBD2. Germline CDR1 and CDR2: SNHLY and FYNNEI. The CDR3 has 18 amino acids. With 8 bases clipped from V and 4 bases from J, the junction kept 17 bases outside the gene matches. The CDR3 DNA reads TGTGCCAGCGACTTTTGGCTAGCGGGGGGCCAAGGAGCAGATACGCAGTATTTT. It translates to CASDFWLAGGQGADTQYF.

CDR3 loop: CASSARRGGTGELFF. The CDR3 DNA sequence: TGTGCCAGCAGCGCTCGTCGGGGGGGCACCGGGGAGCTGTTTTTT. The chain recombines TRBV27 with TRBJ2-2; 8 nucleotides match TRBD2. Germline V gives CDR1 MNHEY, CDR2 SMNVEV (reference sequence). This CDR3 has 15 residues. Trimming at V came to 6 bases and at J to 4 bases, leaving 7 bases not matched to a gene.

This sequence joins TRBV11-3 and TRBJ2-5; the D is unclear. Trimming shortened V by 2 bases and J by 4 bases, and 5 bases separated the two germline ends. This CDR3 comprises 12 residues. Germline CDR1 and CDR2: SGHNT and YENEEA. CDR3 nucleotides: TGTGCCAGCAGCTTATCGGGAGAGACCCAGTACTTC. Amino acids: CASSLSGETQYF.

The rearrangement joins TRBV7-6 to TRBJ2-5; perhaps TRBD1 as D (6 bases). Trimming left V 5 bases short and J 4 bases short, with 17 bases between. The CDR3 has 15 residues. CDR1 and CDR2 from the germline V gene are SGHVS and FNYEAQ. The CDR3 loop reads CASSTDSSRGETQYF. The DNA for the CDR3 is TGTGCCAGCAGCACGGACAGCTCTAGAGGAGAGACCCAGTACTTC.

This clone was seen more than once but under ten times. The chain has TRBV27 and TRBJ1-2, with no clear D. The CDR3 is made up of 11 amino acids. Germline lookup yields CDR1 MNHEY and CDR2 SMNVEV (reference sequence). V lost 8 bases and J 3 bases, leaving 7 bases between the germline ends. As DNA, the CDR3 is TGTGCCAGCCTGAGCCACTATGGCTACACCTTC. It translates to CASLSHYGYTF.

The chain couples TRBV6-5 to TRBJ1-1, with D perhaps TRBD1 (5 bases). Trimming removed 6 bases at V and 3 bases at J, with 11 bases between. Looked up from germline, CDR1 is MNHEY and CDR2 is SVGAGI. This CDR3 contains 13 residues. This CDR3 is CASRYDRYTEAFF. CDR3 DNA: TGTGCCAGCAGGTACGACAGATACACTGAAGCTTTCTTT.

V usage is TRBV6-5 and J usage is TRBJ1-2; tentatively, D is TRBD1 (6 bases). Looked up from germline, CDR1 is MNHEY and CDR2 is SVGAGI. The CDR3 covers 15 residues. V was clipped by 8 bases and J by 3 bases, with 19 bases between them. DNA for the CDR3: TGTGCCAGCCAATCACTACAGGGAAGCGACTATGGCTACACCTTC. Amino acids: CASQSLQGSDYGYTF.

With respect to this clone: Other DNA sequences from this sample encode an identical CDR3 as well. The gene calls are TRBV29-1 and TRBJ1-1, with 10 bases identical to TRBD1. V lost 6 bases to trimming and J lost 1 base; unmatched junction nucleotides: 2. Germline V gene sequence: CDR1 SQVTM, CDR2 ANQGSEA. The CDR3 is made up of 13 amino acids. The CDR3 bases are TGCAGCGTCCGGACAGGGGGGAACACTGAAGCTTTCTTT. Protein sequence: CSVRTGGNTEAFF.

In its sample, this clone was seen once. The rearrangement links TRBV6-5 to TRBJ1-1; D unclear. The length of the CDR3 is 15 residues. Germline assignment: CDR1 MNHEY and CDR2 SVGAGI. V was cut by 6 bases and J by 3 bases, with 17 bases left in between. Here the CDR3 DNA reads TGTGCCAGCAGCCGATTCGAGGGAATACACACTGAAGCTTTCTTT. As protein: CASSRFEGIHTEAFF.

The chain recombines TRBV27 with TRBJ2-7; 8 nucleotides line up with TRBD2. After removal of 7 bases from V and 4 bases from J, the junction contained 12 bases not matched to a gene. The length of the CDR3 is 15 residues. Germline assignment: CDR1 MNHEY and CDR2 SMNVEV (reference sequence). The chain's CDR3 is CASKFSGAGGYEQYF. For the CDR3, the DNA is TGTGCCAGCAAGTTTAGCGGGGCCGGGGGGTACGAGCAGTACTTC.

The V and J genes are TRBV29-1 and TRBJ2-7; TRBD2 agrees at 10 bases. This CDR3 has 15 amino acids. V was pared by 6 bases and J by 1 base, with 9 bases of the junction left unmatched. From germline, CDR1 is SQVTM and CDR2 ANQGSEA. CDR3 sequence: CSVGPGTSVSYEQYF. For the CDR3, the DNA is TGCAGCGTAGGTCCCGGGACTAGCGTTTCCTACGAGCAGTACTTC.

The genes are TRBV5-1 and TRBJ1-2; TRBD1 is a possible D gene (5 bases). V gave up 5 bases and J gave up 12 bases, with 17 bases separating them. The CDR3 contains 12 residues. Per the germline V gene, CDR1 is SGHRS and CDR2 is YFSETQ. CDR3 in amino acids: CASRVDTGIHTF. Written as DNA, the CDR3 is TGCGCCAGCAGGGTGGACACGGGCATCCACACCTTC.

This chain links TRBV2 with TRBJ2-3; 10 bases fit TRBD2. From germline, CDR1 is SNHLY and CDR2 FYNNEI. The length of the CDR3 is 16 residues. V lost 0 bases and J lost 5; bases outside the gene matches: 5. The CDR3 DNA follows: TGTGCCAGCAGTGAAGCGCCTAGCGGGGGTATAGATACGCAGTATTTT. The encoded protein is CASSEAPSGGIDTQYF.

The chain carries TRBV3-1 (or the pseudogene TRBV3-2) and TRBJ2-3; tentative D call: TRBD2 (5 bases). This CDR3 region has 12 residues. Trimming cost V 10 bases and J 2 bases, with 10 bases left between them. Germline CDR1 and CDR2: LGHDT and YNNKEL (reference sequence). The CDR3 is CATGRDTDTQYF. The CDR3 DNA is TGTGCCACCGGACGGGACACAGATACGCAGTATTTT.